One and the same sample provided the 20 T cell receptor beta chains below, sequenced in a study of identical twins. MiXCR, run by TCRdb on the 5' RACE reads, gives a single entry per CDR3 protein. The data contain 550,000 to 700,000 distinct CDR3 sequences, roughly 9.5% of them singletons. These data are also associated with another study on yellow fever vaccine responses in identical twins.

The sequencing input was PBMCs. Receptors were obtained from a woman aged 18-29 years in good health.

The rearrangement links TRBV18 to TRBJ1-6; the D is unclear. This CDR3 has 15 residues. Germline lookup yields CDR1 KGHSH and CDR2 LQKENI. V was clipped by 2 bases and J by 7 bases, with 12 bases between them. The DNA for the CDR3 is TGTGCCAGCTCACCAAGGAGGCAGCCGAATTCACCCCTCCACTTT. It encodes CASSPRRQPNSPLHF. The whole variable domain, filled in from reference TRBV18 and TRBJ1-6, reads NAGVMQNPRHLVRRRGQEARLRCSPMKGHSHVYWYRQLPEEGLKFMVYLQKENIIDESGMPKERFSAEFPKEGPSILRIQQVVRGDSAAYFCASSPRRQPNSPLHFGNGTRLTVT.

V usage is TRBV5-1 and J usage is TRBJ2-7, with D tentatively TRBD2 (6 bases). Trimming took 4 bases from V and 1 from J, leaving 18 bases between them. CDR1 SGHRS and CDR2 YFSETQ come from the germline V gene. The length of the CDR3 is 16 residues. The CDR3 DNA sequence: TGCGCCAGCAGCCCCCGAGTGGGGGGTAGTTCCTACGAGCAGTACTTC. Translated: CASSPRVGGSSYEQYF.

The chain carries TRBV11-2 and TRBJ2-7, with 7 bases identical to TRBD2. CDR3 length: 14 amino acids. Trimming removed 4 bases from V and 1 base from J; junction bases left unmatched: 4. Per the germline V gene, CDR1 is SGHAT and CDR2 is FQNNGV. The CDR3 here is CASSSEAGSYEQYF. The DNA for the CDR3 is TGTGCCAGCAGCTCGGAAGCGGGGTCCTACGAGCAGTACTTC.

The sample holds many counts of this clonotype. The chain has TRBV5-1 and TRBJ2-7; D remains ambiguous. Germline CDR1 is SGHRS and CDR2 is YFSETQ. CDR3 length: 12 residues. V lost 6 bases and J 0 bases, leaving 7 bases between the germline ends. CDR3 nucleotide sequence: TGCGCCAGCACCGGGCCCTCCTACGAGCAGTACTTC. Encoded protein: CASTGPSYEQYF.

The chain uses TRBV12-3 or TRBV12-4 and TRBJ2-7; the D call may be TRBD1 or TRBD2 (5 bases each). The CDR3 totals 14 residues. V lost 4 bases to trimming and J lost 5 bases, with 15 bases between them. This CDR3 is CASSSGGGRNEQYF. DNA of the CDR3: TGTGCCAGCAGTTCTGGTGGGGGACGGAACGAGCAGTACTTC.

This clonotype was counted only a few times. V gene TRBV4-2 combines with J gene TRBJ1-2; D is undetermined. Trimming cost V 3 bases and J 6 bases, with 11 bases left between them. From germline, CDR1 is LGHNA and CDR2 YNFKEQ. CDR3 length equals 13 residues. In nucleotides, the CDR3 is TGTGCCAGCAGCCAGGAAGGGCAGGATGGCTACACCTTC. This translates into CASSQEGQDGYTF.

This clonotype occurred a few times. The chain combines TRBV9 with TRBJ2-3; D is ambiguous. Trimming removed 2 bases at V and 2 bases at J, with 9 bases between. CDR3 length: 14 residues. Germline CDR1 reads SGDLS; CDR2 reads YYNGEE. The CDR3 sequence: CASSVSRSTDTQYF. CDR3 nucleotide sequence: TGTGCCAGCAGCGTCTCTCGCTCCACAGATACGCAGTATTTT.

This clonotype was seen ten or more times. V is TRBV20-1 and J is TRBJ2-4; a possible D gene is TRBD1 (5 bases). Trimming stripped 5 bases from V and 9 bases from J, with 20 bases between. Per germline, CDR1 DFQATT and CDR2 SNEGSKA (reference sequence). The CDR3 is made up of 14 amino acids. The CDR3 nucleotides read TGCAGTGCTTCGTTACAGACAGTTGCCGGCATTCAGTACTTC. Translating it yields CSASLQTVAGIQYF.

Many counts were recorded for this clonotype. The chain couples TRBV10-3 to TRBJ2-1; possibly TRBD1 for D (6 bases). Between the trimmed V and J ends, which lost 6 bases and 8 bases, there was a span of 14 bases. The CDR3 runs to 13 residues. The germline gives CDR1 ENHRY, CDR2 SYGVKD. The CDR3 reads CAIRNRAVDEQFF. The CDR3, as DNA: TGTGCCATCAGAAACAGGGCGGTCGATGAGCAGTTCTTC.

Only a few counts were recorded for this clonotype. This sequence joins TRBV25-1 and TRBJ2-7; D may be TRBD1 or TRBD2 (6 bases each). The CDR3 covers 14 residues. The germline V gene has CDR1 MGHDK and CDR2 SYGVNS. Trimming took 6 bases from V and 1 from J, leaving 13 bases between them. The CDR3 reads CASSEGGGSYEQYF. As DNA, the CDR3 is TGTGCCAGCAGCGAGGGGGGTGGATCCTACGAGCAGTACTTC.

The chain carries TRBV4-1 and TRBJ2-1; D uncertain. This CDR3 is 14 amino acids long. The V end was cut by 0 bases, the J end by 7 bases, with 10 bases between. The germline gives CDR1 MGHRA, CDR2 YSYEKL. The CDR3 sequence is CASSQDPDGNEQFF. In DNA, the CDR3 is TGCGCCAGCAGCCAAGATCCAGATGGGAATGAGCAGTTCTTC.

This clonotype was seen a few times. The chain links TRBV4-2 to TRBJ2-1; D gene unclear. Germline V gene lookup returns CDR1 LGHNA and CDR2 YNFKEQ. The V end lost 0 bases, the J end lost 0 bases, and 9 bases lay between the germline ends. The CDR3 loop spans 16 amino acids. CDR3 sequence: CASSQEGGSSYNEQFF. DNA for the CDR3: TGTGCCAGCAGCCAAGAGGGCGGCAGCTCCTACAATGAGCAGTTCTTC.

This clonotype has more than one count but fewer than ten. V and J are TRBV12-3 or TRBV12-4 and TRBJ2-7; the D is unclear. Between the trimmed V and J ends, which lost 2 bases and 4 bases, there was a span of 12 bases. CDR3 length: 14 residues. As DNA, the CDR3 is TGTGCCAGCAGTTTATTGGGGATATTTTACGAGCAGTACTTC. Translation: CASSLLGIFYEQYF.

Ten or more counts support this clonotype. This rearrangement joins TRBV12-3 or TRBV12-4 to TRBJ2-2; 7 bases match TRBD2. The ends lost 3 bases at V and 1 base at J; junction bases unmatched: 8. The length of the CDR3 is 17 residues. Written as DNA, the CDR3 is TGTGCCAGCAGTTTGGGGGGGGGTCCCGAGAACACCGGGGAGCTGTTTTTT. As protein: CASSLGGGPENTGELFF.

This clonotype occurred many times. V is TRBV5-1 and J is TRBJ1-4, with TRBD1 matching over 9 bases. The CDR3 is 15 residues long. Per germline, CDR1 SGHRS and CDR2 YFSETQ. V lost 4 bases, J lost 4 bases, and 5 bases stayed unmatched. The CDR3 nucleotides are TGCGCCAGCAGCCCGGGACAGGGATTTAATGAAAAACTGTTTTTT. Amino acids: CASSPGQGFNEKLFF.

The chain joins TRBV7-2 to TRBJ2-7; no clear D gene. From germline, CDR1 is SGHTA and CDR2 FQGNSA. Trimming removed 2 bases from V and 6 bases from J, with 8 bases in between. The CDR3 extends over 12 amino acids. CDR3: CASSLFPGEQYF. Written as DNA, the CDR3 is TGTGCCAGCAGCTTATTCCCTGGCGAGCAGTACTTC.

The rearrangement uses TRBV5-5 and TRBJ2-1, with 14 bases aligning to TRBD2. CDR3 length: 15 amino acids. J lost 9 bases, V lost 4 bases, and 6 bases had no gene match. The germline gives CDR1 SGHKS, CDR2 YYEKEE (reference sequence). The CDR3 loop is CASSRTSGGLTEQFF. DNA for the CDR3: TGTGCCAGCAGCCGGACTAGCGGGGGGCTGACTGAGCAGTTCTTC.

J is TRBJ2-1 and V is TRBV20-1; TRBD2 matches at 9 bases. Germline V gene sequence: CDR1 DFQATT, CDR2 SNEGSKA (reference sequence). The CDR3 has 15 amino acids. The V gene end was trimmed by 6 bases and the J gene end by 6 bases; junction bases not matched to a gene: 12. The CDR3 DNA reads TGCAGTGCGATTTCGGCGGGAGGGCCTGTCAATGAGCAGTTCTTC. Its protein product is CSAISAGGPVNEQFF.

The sample holds a few counts of this clonotype. The V call is TRBV20-1, the J call TRBJ2-3; TRBD2 aligns across 8 bases. In germline, CDR1 is DFQATT, CDR2 SNEGSKA (reference sequence). Trimming at V came to 3 bases and at J to 6 bases, leaving 17 bases not matched to a gene. The CDR3 extends over 17 amino acids. CDR3 sequence: CSARPPPHSGGRDTQYF. The DNA of the CDR3 is TGCAGTGCTAGGCCCCCGCCCCACAGCGGGGGACGTGATACGCAGTATTTT.

This clonotype was picked up a small number of times. This chain uses TRBV7-9 with TRBJ2-1, with a possible D match to TRBD2 (6 bases). Per the germline V gene, CDR1 is SEHNR and CDR2 is FQNEAQ (reference sequence). The CDR3 runs 16 residues. The germline V and J ends were trimmed by 2 bases and 1 base, with 12 bases remaining between them. This CDR3 reads CASSLKRGASYNEQFF. CDR3 sequence (DNA): TGTGCCAGCAGCTTAAAGCGCGGGGCGTCCTACAATGAGCAGTTCTTC.